Listed here are 5 T cell receptor beta chains from one sample, sequenced in a study of T cell responses to AZD1222 COVID-19 vaccine. The repertoire was sequenced with immunoSEQ multiplex PCR; TCRdb's copy has only in-frame clones and lacks some. Counted here are 80,000 to 100,000 clones, roughly 90% occurring once; the ten biggest clones make up about 6%. Sample: peripheral blood, taken on day 0 of AZD1222 vaccination. These receptor sequences come from an adult in good health.

This clone appeared once. The chain recombines TRBV18 with TRBJ1-5, with D unclear. Germline-derived CDR1 and CDR2 are KGHSH and LQKENI. The V end lost 1 base, the J end lost 0 bases, and 10 bases lay between the germline ends. This CDR3 is 16 amino acids long. CDR3 bases: TGTGCCAGCTCACCACAGGTATCGGATAGCAATCAGCCCCAGCATTTT. Its protein product is CASSPQVSDSNQPQHF.

The chain couples TRBV27 to TRBJ1-1; D is unclear. CDR1 MNHEY and CDR2 SMNVEV come from the germline V gene (reference sequence). The CDR3 contains 14 residues. V lost 5 bases and J lost 0, with 10 bases in between. Here the CDR3 DNA reads TGTGCCAGCAGTCCCCTACATCTGAACACTGAAGCTTTCTTT. Its translation: CASSPLHLNTEAFF.

The chain is built from TRBV4-2 and TRBJ2-1, with TRBD1 matching over 8 bases. Per germline, CDR1 LGHNA and CDR2 YNFKEQ. This CDR3 has 16 residues. Trimming took 2 bases from V and 6 from J; bases not matched to a gene: 9. CDR3 loop: CASSQFGFDRGNEQFF. CDR3 nucleotides: TGTGCCAGCAGCCAATTTGGGTTCGACAGGGGCAATGAGCAGTTCTTC.

The V gene is TRBV3-1 (or the pseudogene TRBV3-2), the J gene TRBJ2-3, with TRBD2 matching over 10 bases. This CDR3 contains 15 residues. The V and J ends lost 0 bases and 7 bases, in that order; junction bases with no gene match: 4. Germline CDR1 reads LGHDT; CDR2 reads YNNKEL (reference sequence). CDR3 nucleotides: TGTGCCAGCAGCCAAGAGGGGACTAGCGAGAATACGCAGTATTTT. Encoded protein: CASSQEGTSENTQYF.

The J gene is TRBJ1-2, the V gene TRBV4-2; a weak D match, TRBD1 (5 bases). Per the germline V gene, CDR1 is LGHNA and CDR2 is YNFKEQ. The CDR3 loop spans 15 amino acids. V lost 0 bases, J lost 4 bases, and 12 bases lay in between. CDR3 region: CASSQDVRGPYGYTF. The CDR3 DNA reads TGTGCCAGCAGCCAAGATGTGAGGGGCCCCTATGGCTACACCTTC.